The rows below give T cell receptor beta chains drawn from one sample of a study of siplizumab effects on memory and regulatory T cells. The table came from immunoSEQ multiplex PCR; TCRdb's copy has only in-frame clones and leaves some out. This repertoire shows some 100,000 clones, 80% to 95% found once; its top ten account for about 2.4%. The sample comprised CD4+ T cells sorted from blood. These receptors all come from a human donor in good health. Some clones in this sample may be carry-over from other donors' samples. CDR3s include the opening cysteine and the closing phenylalanine or tryptophan. D genes are given only for firm matches. Some rows have no size entry. The others give once, few or many, or a class for an expanded clone.

d_call	v_call	j_call	clone_size	cdr3_aa	cdr3_nt
-	TRBV2	TRBJ1-2	-	CASRQEANYGYTF	TGTGCCAGCCGACAGGAAGCTAACTATGGCTACACCTTC
-	TRBV6-5	TRBJ2-7	-	CASSYSGSEQYF	TGTGCCAGCAGTTACTCGGGCTCCGAGCAGTACTTC
-	TRBV11-3	TRBJ2-2	-	CASSPSGRVTGELFF	TGTGCCAGCAGCCCCTCTGGGCGGGTCACCGGGGAGCTGTTTTTT
-	TRBV5-4	TRBJ2-7	once	CASSDARGRTQYF	TGTGCCAGCAGCGATGCCAGGGGTCGGACGCAGTACTTC
TRBD1	TRBV2	TRBJ1-5	-	CASSATFGTGTGTQPQHF	TGTGCCAGCAGTGCCACCTTCGGGACCGGGACAGGTACTCAGCCCCAGCATTTT
-	TRBV19	TRBJ2-7	-	CASSIGLPGAHGYEQYF	TGTGCCAGTAGTATAGGGCTTCCAGGGGCTCACGGCTACGAGCAGTACTTC
-	TRBV18	TRBJ1-1	-	CASSLKTEMNTEAFF	TGTGCCAGCTCACTGAAGACAGAAATGAACACTGAAGCTTTCTTT
TRBD2	TRBV7-7	TRBJ2-5	-	CASSSTVGAGEVGRETQYF	TGTGCTAGCAGCTCGACTGTTGGGGCGGGAGAAGTTGGTCGGGAGACCCAGTACTTC
TRBD1	TRBV2	TRBJ2-2	-	CASRDRSTGELFF	TGTGCCAGCAGGGACAGGAGCACCGGGGAGCTGTTTTTT
TRBD1	TRBV2	TRBJ1-5	-	CASKRQGGNQPQHF	TGTGCCAGCAAACGACAGGGAGGCAATCAGCCCCAGCATTTT
-	TRBV7-2	TRBJ2-7	-	CASSPLRGYEQYF	TGTGCCAGCAGCCCCCTACGGGGCTACGAGCAGTACTTC
-	TRBV23-1	TRBJ1-5	-	CASSQWGRGNNQPQHF	TGCGCCAGCAGTCAATGGGGACGGGGGAACAATCAGCCCCAGCATTTT
-	TRBV11-2	TRBJ2-3	-	CASSHRATDTQYF	TGTGCCAGCAGCCACAGAGCCACAGATACGCAGTATTTT
-	TRBV7-6	TRBJ2-2	-	CASSLESGARGGTNTGELFF	TGTGCCAGCAGCTTAGAGTCTGGGGCGAGGGGAGGAACGAACACCGGGGAGCTGTTTTTT
-	TRBV4-1	TRBJ1-5	few	CASSQGPGGGDQPQHF	TGCGCCAGCAGCCAAGGCCCTGGTGGAGGCGATCAGCCCCAGCATTTT
-	TRBV6-5	TRBJ1-2	-	CASSRNGADYGYTF	TGTGCCAGCAGTCGTAATGGAGCGGACTATGGCTACACCTTC
-	TRBV5-6	TRBJ2-3	-	CASSFGGTQYF	TGTGCCAGCAGCTTTGGCGGTACGCAGTATTTT
-	TRBV7-9	TRBJ2-1	-	CASSLEEEQFF	TGTGCCAGCAGCTTAGAGGAGGAGCAGTTCTTC
-	TRBV11-1	TRBJ2-6	-	CASSLMGSGANVLTF	TGTGCCAGCAGCTTAATGGGTTCTGGGGCCAACGTCCTGACTTTC
-	TRBV4-1	TRBJ2-7	-	CASSPQHSGNEQYF	TGCGCCAGCAGCCCTCAACACTCCGGTAACGAGCAGTACTTC
-	TRBV7-9	TRBJ2-3	-	CASTPVFGGSQYF	TGTGCCAGCACCCCGGTTTTTGGCGGCTCGCAGTATTTT
TRBD2	TRBV6-5	TRBJ2-1	-	CASRLTSGSNEQFF	TGTGCCAGCAGACTGACTAGCGGGAGCAATGAGCAGTTCTTC
TRBD1	TRBV19	TRBJ1-2	-	CASSTGQGNYGYTF	TGTGCCAGTAGCACTGGACAGGGCAACTATGGCTACACCTTC
TRBD2	TRBV11-2	TRBJ2-7	-	CASSPGTSRTYEQYF	TGTGCCAGCAGCCCCGGGACTAGCAGAACCTACGAGCAGTACTTC
TRBD1	TRBV7-9	TRBJ1-1	-	CASSPRRAGGGTEAFF	TGTGCCAGCAGCCCCCGTCGTGCAGGGGGCGGCACTGAAGCTTTCTTT
-	TRBV5-1	TRBJ1-3	-	CASSLGSGPSSGNTIYF	TGCGCCAGCAGCTTGGGCTCAGGGCCGAGCTCTGGAAACACCATATATTTT
-	TRBV6-5	TRBJ2-7	-	CASREPQDETYEQYF	TGTGCCAGCAGAGAACCCCAGGACGAAACCTACGAGCAGTACTTC
-	TRBV2	TRBJ2-3	-	CAIQTKTSTDTQYF	TGTGCCATCCAAACCAAGACTAGCACAGATACGCAGTATTTT
TRBD2	TRBV12-5	TRBJ2-3	-	CASAPLAGGPGDTQYF	TGTGCTAGTGCCCCTCTAGCGGGAGGGCCGGGGGATACGCAGTATTTT
-	TRBV2	TRBJ1-5	-	CASSATGGGNQPQHF	TGTGCCAGCAGTGCGACAGGTGGGGGCAATCAGCCCCAGCATTTT
TRBD1	TRBV5-1	TRBJ1-1	few	CASRVGQGAEAFF	TGCGCCAGCAGAGTTGGCCAGGGGGCTGAAGCTTTCTTT
TRBD1	TRBV7-3	TRBJ2-5	-	CASSEGQGWGETQYF	TGTGCCAGCAGCGAGGGACAGGGATGGGGAGAGACCCAGTACTTC
-	TRBV19	TRBJ1-3	-	CANSIDRARAGNTIYF	TGTGCCAATAGTATAGATCGGGCCCGCGCTGGAAACACCATATATTTT
-	TRBV11-3	TRBJ2-1	-	CASSLSRRSEQFF	TGTGCCAGCAGCTTAAGTCGGAGGTCTGAGCAGTTCTTC
-	TRBV30	TRBJ2-1	once	CAWTGYNEQFF	TGTGCCTGGACAGGGTACAATGAGCAGTTCTTC
-	TRBV7-9	TRBJ2-7	-	CASSLSRDEQYF	TGTGCCAGCAGCTTATCTCGGGACGAGCAGTACTTC
-	TRBV5-5	TRBJ2-2	-	CASSLRRDSSTGELFF	TGTGCCAGCAGCTTGCGGCGGGACTCCTCCACCGGGGAGCTGTTTTTT
TRBD1	TRBV7-9	TRBJ1-6	-	CASSFQQGSYNSPLHF	TGTGCCAGCAGCTTTCAACAGGGGTCCTATAATTCACCCCTCCACTTT
-	TRBV7-8	TRBJ2-3	-	CASSPLLHTQYF	TGTGCCAGCAGCCCGTTATTACATACGCAGTATTTT
TRBD1	TRBV19	TRBJ1-1	-	CASYGDRNTEAFF	TGTGCCAGTTACGGGGACAGGAACACTGAAGCTTTCTTT
TRBD1	TRBV5-1	TRBJ1-2	-	CASRDRRSPGSYGYTF	TGCGCCAGCAGGGACAGGCGGAGCCCGGGGAGCTATGGCTACACCTTC
-	TRBV19	TRBJ2-3	-	CASSRQTESDTQYF	TGTGCCAGTAGTAGACAGACAGAATCAGATACGCAGTATTTT
TRBD1	TRBV5-1	TRBJ2-2	once	CASSLTGAIGGELFF	TGCGCCAGCAGCTTGACAGGGGCCATAGGCGGGGAGCTGTTTTTT
-	TRBV5-4	TRBJ2-1	once	CASSLGGPRLLYNEQFF	TGTGCCAGCAGCTTGGGGGGTCCGAGACTTCTTTACAATGAGCAGTTCTTC
-	TRBV5-6	TRBJ2-5	-	CARALAARGGETQYF	TGTGCCAGAGCTCTAGCTGCCAGGGGCGGGGAGACCCAGTACTTC
TRBD1	TRBV10-3	TRBJ1-4	-	CAISPTTGAGEKLFF	TGTGCCATCAGCCCCACCACAGGGGCCGGGGAAAAACTGTTTTTT
TRBD1	TRBV28	TRBJ1-2	-	CASSFQGARGYTF	TGTGCCAGCAGTTTTCAGGGGGCAAGGGGCTACACCTTC
-	TRBV11-2	TRBJ2-3	-	CASSSALLSGDTQYF	TGTGCCAGCAGCTCCGCCTTACTATCCGGAGATACGCAGTATTTT
-	TRBV2	TRBJ2-3	-	CASSEAGHRTDTQYF	TGTGCCAGCAGTGAAGCGGGACACCGCACAGATACGCAGTATTTT
-	TRBV5-4	TRBJ2-7	-	CASSFWDGSYEQYF	TGTGCCAGCAGCTTCTGGGACGGCTCCTACGAGCAGTACTTC
-	TRBV5-1	TRBJ2-3	-	CASSPGTRTDTQYF	TGCGCCAGCAGCCCGGGGACTCGCACAGATACGCAGTATTTT
-	TRBV6-1	TRBJ2-2	-	CASSELGTGELFF	TGTGCCAGCAGTGAACTCGGTACCGGGGAGCTGTTTTTT
TRBD2	TRBV25-1	TRBJ2-1	-	CASSELSGRASNEQFF	TGTGCCAGCAGTGAATTGAGCGGGAGGGCCAGTAATGAGCAGTTCTTC
TRBD2	TRBV10-2	TRBJ2-7	-	CASSEREGDYEQYF	TGCGCCAGCAGTGAGCGGGAGGGTGACTACGAGCAGTACTTC
-	TRBV5-6	TRBJ1-2	-	CASSLVNYGYTF	TGTGCCAGCAGCTTGGTTAATTATGGCTACACCTTC
-	TRBV19	TRBJ2-7	-	CASSIDGKNEQYF	TGTGCCAGTAGTATAGACGGGAAGAACGAGCAGTACTTC
TRBD1	TRBV10-1	TRBJ1-1	-	CASSAGTENTEAFF	TGCGCCAGCAGCGCCGGGACAGAGAACACTGAAGCTTTCTTT
-	TRBV10-3	TRBJ2-3	-	CAISDDGFTDTQYF	TGTGCCATCAGTGATGACGGGTTCACAGATACGCAGTATTTT
-	TRBV12-5	TRBJ1-5	-	CASGLVGNNQPQHF	TGTGCTAGTGGTTTGGTCGGCAACAATCAGCCCCAGCATTTT
-	TRBV7-2	TRBJ1-6	-	CASSDFNSPLHF	TGTGCCAGCAGCGACTTTAATTCACCCCTCCACTTT